Listed here are 17 T cell receptor beta chains from one sample, sequenced in a study of human T cells and chemical hapten exposure. The time point: pre-sensitization, week 0. The treatment denotes: therapeutic diphenylcyclopropenone sensitization with weekly scalp DPC. TCRdb reprocessed the RACE reads with MiXCR, giving one entry per CDR3 protein. This table has roughly 100,000 distinct CDR3 sequences, around 9.5% appearing once. The specimen comprised whole blood, sampled in connection with sensitization to the hapten diphenylcyclopropenone (DPC). Source of these receptors: a woman between 35 and 50 years old with alopecia areata. Some clones in this sample may be carry-over from other donors' samples.

In its sample, this clonotype was seen a few times. The junction shows a germline mismatch at one end, possibly a read error. J is TRBJ2-1 and V is TRBV12-5; D is ambiguous. The length of the CDR3 is 8 residues. CDR1 LGHNT and CDR2 FRNRAP come from the germline V gene. CDR3: CTYDEQFF. CDR3 nucleotide sequence: TGTACCTACGATGAGCAGTTCTTC.

This clonotype was observed a few times. The junction differs from germline at one of its ends, possibly a read error. J is TRBJ2-5 and V is TRBV18; tentatively, D is TRBD1 (5 bases). CDR1 is KGHSH and CDR2 is LQKENI in the germline V gene. The CDR3 sequence is 14 residues long. CDR3 bases: TGTGCCGGCTCACCACCTTCCAGGGCTTATGACCAGTACTTC. Protein: CAGSPPSRAYDQYF.

There are a few counts of this clonotype. V usage is TRBV11-2 and J usage is TRBJ2-2; D call uncertain. Trimming removed 5 bases from V and 4 bases from J, with 17 bases in between. There are 16 residues in the CDR3. Per the germline V gene, CDR1 is SGHAT and CDR2 is FQNNGV. Here the CDR3 DNA reads TGTGCCAGCAGCGCCGGCGTTTCAGGTTTCACCGGGGAGCTGTTTTTT. The encoded protein is CASSAGVSGFTGELFF.

This clonotype was seen ten or more times. The CDR3 region is CASSLSGGSLLHF. The CDR3 DNA reads as TGTGCCAGCAGTCTTTCGGGGGGTTCCCTCCTCCACTTT. The chain joins TRBV6-1 to TRBJ1-6, with D tentatively TRBD1 (5 bases). The CDR3 length is 13 residues. The germline V gene has CDR1 MNHNS and CDR2 SASEGT. V lost 5 bases and J lost 15, with 17 bases in between.

This clonotype has ten or more counts. The rearrangement joins TRBV4-3 to TRBJ2-5; perhaps TRBD1 as D (5 bases). Trimming cost V 0 bases and J 2 bases, with 10 bases left between them. Germline V CDR1 and CDR2: LGHNA, YSLEER. The CDR3 loop spans 15 amino acids. The CDR3 region has the DNA TGCGCCAGCAGCCAAGATTTCAGGGTGCAAGAGACCCAGTACTTC. As protein: CASSQDFRVQETQYF.

This clonotype was picked up a small number of times. This chain joins TRBV5-1 and TRBJ2-1; possible D gene TRBD1, 6 bases. V lost 4 bases, J lost 5 bases, and 10 bases lay in between. This CDR3 spans 13 amino acids. CDR1 is SGHRS and CDR2 is YFSETQ in the germline V gene. This CDR3 is CASSPDRHNEQFF. The CDR3 DNA reads TGCGCCAGCAGCCCGGACAGACACAATGAGCAGTTCTTC.

This clonotype was observed at least ten times. The CDR3 is CASSYSDRYTEAFF. The CDR3 DNA reads as TGTGCCAGCAGTTACTCCGACCGATACACTGAAGCTTTCTTT. The rearrangement links TRBV6-5 to TRBJ1-1; D call uncertain. Looked up from germline, CDR1 is MNHEY and CDR2 is SVGAGI. V lost 0 bases, J lost 3 bases, and 8 bases lay in between. The CDR3 consists of 14 residues.

This clonotype was counted at least ten times. This chain joins TRBV6-5 and TRBJ2-1; D may be TRBD2 (6 bases). Germline-derived CDR1 and CDR2 are MNHEY and SVGAGI. Trimming shortened V by 6 bases and J by 7 bases, and 25 bases separated the two germline ends. The CDR3 is 17 residues long. This CDR3 reads CASSRGGSVGAGNEQFF. For the CDR3, the DNA is TGTGCCAGCAGCCGTGGTGGGTCGGTAGGGGCGGGGAATGAGCAGTTCTTC.

The chain employs TRBV5-1 and TRBJ2-1; maybe TRBD1 (5 bases). With 2 bases removed from V and 7 bases from J, the gap between germline ends came to 13 bases. Looked up from germline, CDR1 is SGHRS and CDR2 is YFSETQ. CDR3 length: 14 amino acids. The CDR3 protein is CASSFGAGPNEQFF. DNA for the CDR3: TGCGCCAGCAGCTTCGGAGCAGGGCCGAATGAGCAGTTCTTC.

This clonotype was detected many times. V and J are TRBV20-1 and TRBJ2-1; maybe TRBD1 (5 bases). CDR1 is DFQATT and CDR2 is SNEGSKA in the germline V gene (reference sequence). The CDR3 spans 11 residues. CDR3 nucleotide sequence: TGCAGCGAATCTCAGGGCGATGAGCAGTTCTTC. Its protein is CSESQGDEQFF.

This clonotype was counted many times. This sequence joins TRBV9 and TRBJ2-3, with D hard to call. Trimming removed 0 bases from V and 7 bases from J, with 15 bases in between. The CDR3 is 15 amino acids. Germline V gene lookup returns CDR1 SGDLS and CDR2 YYNGEE. CDR3 DNA sequence: TGTGCCAGCAGCGTAGATTGGAGTGGCCTGAATACGCAGTATTTT. It is translated as CASSVDWSGLNTQYF. Looking up the rest from reference TRBV9 and TRBJ2-3 gives the full variable domain: DSGVTQTPKHLITATGQRVTLRCSPRSGDLSVYWYQQSLDQGLQFLIQYYNGEERAKGNILERFSAQQFPDLHSELNLSSLELGDSALYFCASSVDWSGLNTQYFGPGTRLTVL.

The V call is TRBV7-9, the J call TRBJ2-4; D remains unclear. The CDR3 has 16 residues. With 5 bases removed from V and 2 bases from J, the gap between germline ends came to 16 bases. Germline V gene data show CDR1 as SEHNR and CDR2 as FQNEAQ (reference sequence). This CDR3 reads CASSLGGGLSKNIQYF. CDR3 bases: TGTGCCAGCAGCCTAGGCGGTGGGTTATCCAAAAACATTCAGTACTTC. The full variable domain, in which reference TRBV7-9 and TRBJ2-4 provide the parts outside the CDR3, is DTGVSQNPRHKITKRGQNVTFRCDPISEHNRLYWYRQTLGQGPEFLTYFQNEAQLEKSRLLSDRFSAERPKGSFSTLEIQRTEQGDSAMYLCASSLGGGLSKNIQYFGAGTRLSVL.

This clonotype was recorded many times. V gene TRBV15 combines with J gene TRBJ1-5; D gene unclear. The CDR3 has 15 residues. The germline V and J ends were trimmed by 0 bases and 4 bases, with 10 bases remaining between them. From germline, CDR1 is LNHNV and CDR2 YYDKDF (reference sequence). CDR3 DNA: TGTGCCACCAGCAGAGATGTACGAGCGAATCAGCCCCAGCATTTT. It specifies CATSRDVRANQPQHF.

The table lists this clonotype with many counts. CDR3 residues: CASSSRTGNYEQYF. The CDR3 nucleotides are TGTGCCAGCAGCTCCCGGACGGGAAACTACGAGCAGTACTTC. This chain connects TRBV7-2 to TRBJ2-7; tentative D call: TRBD2 (5 bases). The CDR3 sequence is 14 residues long. The V and J ends lost 4 bases and 3 bases respectively, with 13 bases between them. Germline V gene sequence: CDR1 SGHTA, CDR2 FQGNSA.

The chain links TRBV5-4 to TRBJ2-7, with 9 positions matching TRBD1. Trimming cost V 7 bases and J 0 bases; bases outside gene matches: 8. The CDR3 runs to 15 residues. Germline CDR1 is SGHNT and CDR2 is YYREEE (reference sequence). The CDR3 region is CASGRGTGHSYEQYF. CDR3 nucleotides: TGTGCCAGCGGCCGGGGGACAGGGCACTCCTACGAGCAGTACTTC.

This clonotype was seen at least ten times. The chain combines TRBV20-1 with TRBJ1-6; 9 positions agree with TRBD1. The CDR3 consists of 15 residues. Germline assignment: CDR1 DFQATT and CDR2 SNEGSKA (reference sequence). With 5 bases clipped from V and 7 bases from J, the junction kept 9 bases outside the gene matches. This CDR3 reads CSAAALGQGNSPLHF. The CDR3 DNA reads TGCAGTGCTGCAGCCCTAGGACAGGGGAATTCACCCCTCCACTTT.

This clonotype was detected ten times or more. This chain links TRBV27 with TRBJ2-3; TRBD2 matches at 12 bases. J lost 5 bases, V lost 5 bases, and 5 bases had no gene match. The CDR3 covers 15 residues. CDR1 is MNHEY, CDR2 SMNVEV, per germline (reference sequence). The CDR3 DNA follows: TGTGCCAGCAGTATGTCTAGCGGGGGGGTAGATACGCAGTATTTT. As protein: CASSMSSGGVDTQYF.